Below, 14 T cell receptor beta chains from the same sample are listed, as sequenced in a study of breast tumors, draining lymph nodes, adjacent tissues. TCRdb re-derived calls from the multiplex PCR reads in MiXCR, one entry per CDR3 protein. The table lists 200,000 to 250,000 distinct CDR3 sequences, about 34% of them singletons, with approximately 3.3% in the top ten. Axillary draining lymph nodes of breast cancer patients supplied the node samples. The sequenced sample was axillary lymph node tissue. These receptors came from a female donor with breast cancer. Some clones in this sample may be carry-over from other donors' samples.

Many counts were recorded for this clonotype. This chain joins TRBV5-1 and TRBJ2-7; TRBD1 agrees at 7 bases. CDR1 is SGHRS, CDR2 YFSETQ, per germline. The CDR3 covers 15 residues. Trimming took 0 bases from V and 3 from J; bases not matched to a gene: 6. The DNA for the CDR3 is TGCGCCAGCAGCTTGGATAAGGGGGCCGTCTACGAGCAGTACTTC. This codes for CASSLDKGAVYEQYF. Variable domain in full (rest from reference TRBV5-1 and TRBJ2-7): KAGVTQTPRYLIKTRGQQVTLSCSPISGHRSVSWYQQTPGQGLQFLFEYFSETQRNKGNFPGRFSGRQFSNSRSEMNVSTLELGDSALYLCASSLDKGAVYEQYFGPGTRLTVT.

About this clonotype itself: The junction and the germline gene differ at one end; a read error may be behind it. The CDR3 region has the DNA TGCGCCAGAAGACTAGCGGGAGGAGGGGATACGCAGTATTTT. Amino acid sequence: CARRLAGGGDTQYF. V is TRBV6-5 and J is TRBJ2-3, with 13 bases matching TRBD2. CDR3 length equals 14 residues. Germline lookup yields CDR1 MNHEY and CDR2 SVGAGI.

This clonotype appeared many times. The CDR3 region has the DNA TGTGCCAGCAGTCACGACCCCGGGACTACCCATGGCTACACCTTC. It specifies CASSHDPGTTHGYTF. The chain uses TRBV6-5 and TRBJ1-2; D is possibly TRBD1 (5 bases). Germline V CDR1 and CDR2: MNHEY, SVGAGI. Trimming left V 5 bases short and J 6 bases short, with 19 bases between. This CDR3 is 15 amino acids long.

At least ten counts were recorded for this clonotype. CDR3 coding DNA: TGCGCCAGCAGCTTGGCCGAGGGGGGGGACCTGTTTTTT. Translated: CASSLAEGGDLFF. This chain links TRBV5-1 with TRBJ1-4; possible D gene TRBD1, 6 bases. Trimming shortened V by 0 bases and J by 14 bases, and 14 bases separated the two germline ends. Germline V gives CDR1 SGHRS, CDR2 YFSETQ. CDR3 size: 13 residues. Full variable domain (rest looked up from reference TRBV5-1 and TRBJ1-4): KAGVTQTPRYLIKTRGQQVTLSCSPISGHRSVSWYQQTPGQGLQFLFEYFSETQRNKGNFPGRFSGRQFSNSRSEMNVSTLELGDSALYLCASSLAEGGDLFFGSGTQLSVL.

The V gene is TRBV6-4, the J gene TRBJ2-1; 7 bases fit TRBD1. V trimming: 5 bases; J trimming: 7 bases; junction bases outside the gene matches: 11. This CDR3 is built from 15 residues. In germline, CDR1 is MRHNA, CDR2 SNTAGT. The CDR3 DNA sequence: TGTGCCAGCAGTCCCGACAGGGTCGGGCTAAATGAGCAGTTCTTC. Translation gives CASSPDRVGLNEQFF.

This chain links TRBV29-1 with TRBJ2-7; D may be TRBD1 (5 bases). In germline, CDR1 is SQVTM, CDR2 ANQGSEA. Trimming took off 8 bases at V and 4 bases at J, with 15 bases between the two ends. This CDR3 comprises 12 residues. Here the CDR3 reads CSSRGQVYEQYF. In DNA, the CDR3 is TGCAGCAGTCGCGGACAAGTTTACGAGCAGTACTTC.

Comments on this clonotype: Since a much larger clone is just one base distant, this may be a read error. The rearrangement links TRBV6-5 to TRBJ1-4; D is unclear. Trimming stripped 6 bases from V and 10 bases from J, with 15 bases between. The CDR3 consists of 13 residues. Germline V CDR1 and CDR2: MNHEY, SVGAGI. The CDR3 bases are TGTGCCAGCAGCAACAGCTCGAACCCAAAACTGTTTTTT. Translating it yields CASSNSSNPKLFF.

This chain connects TRBV20-1 to TRBJ2-7, with 10 bases matching TRBD2. The J segment lost 2 bases and the V segment lost 6 bases, leaving 16 bases of the junction unmatched. CDR1 and CDR2 from the germline V gene are DFQATT and SNEGSKA (reference sequence). There are 17 residues in the CDR3. CDR3 residues: CSATRPPGTSVTYEQYF. The CDR3 DNA reads as TGCAGTGCCACAAGACCCCCCGGGACTAGCGTCACCTACGAGCAGTACTTC.

The sample holds many counts of this clonotype. The chain is built from TRBV10-3 and TRBJ2-2; the match to TRBD1 covers 7 bases. CDR1 and CDR2 (germline): ENHRY, SYGVKD. This CDR3 is built from 15 residues. The J segment lost 5 bases and the V segment lost 1 base, leaving 4 bases of the junction unmatched. The CDR3 protein is CAISELGGQTGELFF. CDR3 in DNA: TGTGCCATCAGTGAGTTAGGGGGCCAGACCGGGGAGCTGTTTTTT.

This clonotype occurred many times. CDR3 nucleotides: TGCGCCAGCAGGGACCAGGCCGGGAATTCACCCCTCCACTTT. Protein product: CASRDQAGNSPLHF. This chain links TRBV5-1 with TRBJ1-6; no definite D call. The CDR3 is 14 amino acids. The V end was cut by 5 bases, the J end by 7 bases, with 13 bases between. CDR1 is SGHRS, CDR2 YFSETQ, per germline.

This chain uses TRBV3-1 with TRBJ1-5, with 7 bases fitting TRBD1. V was clipped by 3 bases and J by 6 bases; unmatched bases: 11. Germline values: CDR1 LGHDT, CDR2 YNNKEL (reference sequence). This CDR3 spans 16 amino acids. In nucleotides, the CDR3 is TGTGCCAGCAGCCAGGGGGGACAGCTTCGTGGTCAGCCCCAGCATTTT. Translating gives CASSQGGQLRGQPQHF.

A single count supports this clonotype. The J gene is TRBJ2-6, the V gene TRBV7-9; possible D gene TRBD2, 5 bases. Germline V gene data show CDR1 as SEHNR and CDR2 as FQNEAQ (reference sequence). Trimming stripped 5 bases from V and 3 bases from J, with 8 bases between. The CDR3 covers 14 residues. The CDR3 protein is CASSPGVGANVLTF. In nucleotides, the CDR3 is TGTGCCAGCAGCCCCGGGGTTGGGGCCAACGTCCTGACTTTC.

This clonotype was seen many times. The V call is TRBV20-1, the J call TRBJ2-1; TRBD2 agrees at 11 bases. Trimming removed 6 bases from V and 3 bases from J; junction bases left unmatched: 7. Germline CDR1 is DFQATT and CDR2 is SNEGSKA (reference sequence). The CDR3 covers 15 residues. CDR3 region: CSAQTSGGIYNEQFF. The CDR3 DNA reads as TGCAGTGCCCAAACTAGCGGGGGTATCTACAATGAGCAGTTCTTC.

This clonotype is a singleton in its sample. The rearrangement links TRBV7-9 to TRBJ2-5; D unresolved. V lost 0 bases, J lost 4 bases, and 6 bases lay in between. CDR1 is SEHNR, CDR2 FQNEAQ, per germline (reference sequence). This CDR3 has 13 amino acids. The CDR3 sequence is CASSLAAAETQYF. The CDR3 nucleotides read TGTGCCAGCAGCTTAGCGGCCGCAGAGACCCAGTACTTC.